This T cell receptor beta chain was captured in a study of cytomegalovirus exposure and HLA in healthy donors (dated by TCRdb to 2016 to 2017). Background for the entire study: According to an earlier analysis of around 600 of the donors, about 170 million T cells yielded 90 million to 140 million unique TCR beta sequences and roughly 280 Gb of sequence data. Alongside the repertoire data, information on donor age, sex, ethnicity and CMV serostatus was compiled. A later analysis re-examined previously published TCR beta repertoires from hundreds of donors and added high-resolution HLA genotyping to investigate patterns of TCR occurrence. To predict cytomegalovirus infection status, the study brought together high-throughput TCR immunosequencing, statistical association of individual TCRs with disease status, and machine learning. HLA typing included class I and class II loci at four-digit resolution. Rather than using new phenotypic data, the later analysis identified candidate immune exposures from TCR beta sequences and from how often those sequences occurred across donors. Approximately 300 gigabases of sequencing data and 70 million to 100 million unique TCR sequences were included in an early release covering about 700 HLA-typed donors. In a later genetic analysis, genome-wide SNP genotypes for about three fifths of the roughly 670 donors were used, and that subset was treated as a discovery cohort. The number of typed donors differed by locus: roughly 620-630 for A, B, C, DRB1 and DQB1; 500 to 550 for DQA1; some 610 for DPA1; and some 470 for DPB1. Along with the approximately 700-subject first cohort, a separate validation cohort of around 110 different subjects was used. The study used immunosequencing to profile the T cell repertoires of several hundred subjects and linked those repertoires to cytomegalovirus serostatus. Because of strong linkage in the cohort, roughly five DR-DQ haplotypes were treated as single units for association and clustering. The study was designed to test whether signatures of past pathogen exposure could be identified by cataloging public T cell receptors. On average, about 240,000 unique TCR beta nucleotide sequences were sequenced per donor among some 420 genotyped donors of the cohort, with roughly 18% of those sequences being non-productive. An earlier analysis of around 580 of the donors used high-throughput TCR beta sequencing to judge whether each TCR beta V gene segment behaved as functional or pseudogenic. All discovery cohort repertoires had been generated using a single sequencing platform. Of the approximately 370 genotyped donors, 75% to 85% were placed in the genetic ancestry cluster associated with self-reported Caucasian donors. Overall results and qualifications from the work: A further reported finding was that TCR beta sequences accurately predicted the HLA-A and HLA-B alleles for most subjects in the first cohort. Most TCR sequences were observed very rarely across donors, whereas some public TCRs were present in many individuals. Correlated functional status among segregating V segments might reflect linkage disequilibrium, but an unknown experimental factor could not be ruled out. Because HLA typing was unavailable for some donors at each locus, only the typed subset was used in association tests. Some IMGT-functional V segments, including TRBV6-2 and TRBV6-3, could not be told apart with the 87-base-pair reads, so those segments were excluded. In an earlier analysis of some 550 of the donors, most TCR beta V segments were observed in productive rearrangements about 87% or about 30% of the time, broadly matching IMGT annotations. According to the authors, the approach could potentially be generalized to other disease states and immunological phenotypes. The sequencing pipeline was judged likely to have produced a cluster of highly shared sequence variants as a technical artifact. An association between a missense DCLRE1C variant and V-gene and J-gene trimming of TCR beta chains was found in a later genetic analysis and replicated in an independent cohort. Roughly uniform sequencing depth across donors was assumed in presence/absence analyses, although this assumption may not hold. In a later analysis, the rate of TCR association differed among HLA loci, with DRB1 alleles having the most associated TCRs and HLA-C alleles having the fewest. Fewer than 20 rarely observed V segments, including chromosome 9 orphons, were excluded from the earlier analysis of approximately 500 of the donors because counts were too low. Three of the identified cytomegalovirus-associated TCR beta chains were confirmed in vitro to be specific for cytomegalovirus antigens. Cytomegalovirus status was reported to be diagnosed by the classifier with high specificity and sensitivity in both the original and validation cohorts. Strong co-occurrence of HLA alleles, especially DR and DQ, made assigning TCR associations to individual alleles difficult. In a later analysis, HLA-associated TCR beta chains were found to be more clonally expanded and to have lower generation probabilities than equally common non-associated chains. In a later analysis, over 15,000 TCR beta sequences were associated with specific HLA alleles at a false discovery rate of 0.05. In the study, some 180 TCR beta chains were listed as associated with cytomegalovirus. Most CMV-associated TCR beta chains appeared to be HLA-restricted in a later analysis, and the HLA associations seemed to be driven largely by CMV exposure. A later analysis reported that several top co-occurrence clusters appeared linked to parvovirus B19, influenza, CMV and Epstein-Barr virus. Only TCR beta chains were sequenced in this cohort, and the absence of alpha or paired-chain data limited detectable features. According to a later genetic analysis, donors in an Asian-associated ancestry cluster had fewer N-insertions in productive TCRs than the roughly 700-donor mean. Immune exposure information for the cohort was limited to CMV serostatus.

In total, roughly 670 healthy bone marrow donors made up the cohort. At the time of sampling, all cohort members were nominally healthy, though unrecorded immune exposures were likely present. The donor was CMV seronegative and belonged to the group of 352 seronegative cohort members. A peripheral blood sample was collected from each donor, and TCR beta sequencing was performed on peripheral blood mononuclear cells. The Qiagen DNeasy Blood Extraction Kit was used to extract genomic DNA from the blood cell samples. CDR1 and CDR2 are read off the germline V gene (reference sequence) as SGHKS and YYEKEE. Reading from cysteine to phenylalanine, the CDR3 counts 14 amino acids. Of the read, only the CDR3 DNA is kept; its 42 bases are in frame from base 1. After removal of 4 bases from V and 4 bases from J, the junction retains 5 bases not matched to a gene. The library was made by the immunoSEQ multiplex PCR assay. The multiplex PCR relied on a mix of 60 forward primers for TCR Vbeta segments and 13 reverse primers for TCR Jbeta segments. Amplification of the CDR3 region of rearranged TCR beta genes was performed with a multiplex PCR assay on genomic DNA. The amplified TCR beta libraries were sequenced on the Illumina HiSeq System as 87-base-pair reads. The study's processing was this. Across the 700 or so repertoires, a later analysis counted roughly 77 million unique TCR beta chains, some 11 million of which were shared by at least two donors. To remove PCR and sequencing errors, raw reads were error-corrected and collapsed into unique sequences using a nearest-neighbor algorithm that merged closely related sequences. CDR3 sequences were aligned to IMGT reference sequences to assign V, D and J gene segments. For a sequence to be retained, a match of at least six nucleotides was required to both a V gene segment and a J gene segment. Rearrangements were classified as productive when the CDR3 lacked stop codons and remained in frame with V and J, and all other rearrangements were classified as non-productive. CDR3 was defined according to IMGT convention as the region running from the second conserved V-encoded cysteine to the conserved J-encoded phenylalanine. Sequences without an unambiguous match to a single V gene segment were excluded from the earlier analysis of several hundred of the donors. In an earlier analysis of 587 of the donors, V segments were called functional above 56.7% productive rearrangements and were called segregating when the between-donor standard deviation exceeded 5%. To diagnose cytomegalovirus status from the catalog of TCR beta chain sequences, a statistical classification framework was built. A later analysis assigned V and J genes by comparing TCR nucleotide sequences with IMGT/GENE-DB human TR gene sequences. In a later analysis, CDR3 sequences and most-parsimonious VDJ recombination scenarios were assigned using the TCRdist pipeline. In a later analysis, each TCR beta chain was defined by its CDR3 amino acid sequence together with its V-gene family, and reads lacking a unique V-gene family were excluded. To address suspected cross-contamination and a sequencing artifact, a later analysis removed a few hundred highly shared, low-generation-probability nucleotide sequences. A later analysis calculated a clonal expansion index for each public chain from normalized within-repertoire ranks of inferred template counts. In a later analysis, generation probabilities were computed using a VDJ recombination model fitted to out-of-frame rearrangements, and the results were checked against IGoR. Hypergeometric tests were used in a later analysis to score TCR-TCR, TCR-HLA and TCR-CMV co-occurrence, with a repertoire-size bias correction applied to the TCR pairs. To estimate false discovery rates, a later analysis permuted the HLA or CMV assignments 20 times. In a later analysis, co-occurring TCRs were grouped using DBSCAN, and TCRdist sequence similarity was added for clustering within HLA-allele-positive subsets. Repertoires with fewer than 30,000 or more than 120,000 public chains, plus five repertoires with anomalous nucleotide sharing, were excluded from co-occurrence clustering. Here the immuneACCESS table is served through TCRdb, limited to in-frame sequences with V and J called. Missing clones are a known gap in these copies; in checked studies unresolved V genes cover under half, and the rest lacks a known reason. V and J calls and clone size are as listed in that table; D and trimming were resolved from the DNA. The sample includes about 140,000 clones, with roughly 80% observed a single time. About 4.3% of the sample is taken by the ten largest.

Judged by its sample share, this clone qualifies as medium-sized (0.01 to 0.1%). Its antigen is not yet known. One base away there is no much larger clone; base qualities are not given. The clonotype was recovered from a man between 35 and 55 years old in good health and CMV-seronegative. The rearrangement combines TRBV5-5 with TRBJ1-3, with 7 bases matching TRBD1. The sample taken for sequencing was PBMCs. Here the CDR3 is given as CASSTRDSGNTIYF. In nucleotides, the sequence is TGTGCCAGCAGCACCCGGGACAGCGGAAACACCATATATTTT.